A selection of T cell receptor beta chains follows, all from one sample in a study of early T cells in non-severe SARS-CoV-2 infection. TCRdb re-called the 5' RACE reads with MiXCR, one entry per CDR3 protein. The data contain tens of thousands of distinct CDR3 sequences, just under 4% of them singletons. The sequenced sample was whole blood. These receptor sequences come from an adult who was a healthcare worker with PCR-confirmed SARS-CoV-2 infection or an uninfected control (not recorded which). The CDR3 runs from the conserved cysteine through the conserved F or W. A D gene is named only where the DNA matches it firmly. For some rows the clone size is stated as once, few or many, or as a class when expanded; others skip it.

clone_size	d_call	v_call	j_call	cdr3_aa	cdr3_nt
few	TRBD2	TRBV18	TRBJ2-1	CASSPPGTSDYNEQFF	TGTGCCAGCTCACCACCGGGGACTAGCGACTACAATGAGCAGTTCTTC
-	TRBD1	TRBV7-2	TRBJ1-2	CASSLGTGGFGYTF	TGTGCCAGCAGCTTAGGGACAGGGGGCTTTGGCTACACCTTC
many	-	TRBV9	TRBJ2-1	CASSVGGDNEQFF	TGTGCCAGCAGCGTAGGTGGGGACAATGAGCAGTTCTTC
few	-	TRBV18	TRBJ2-5	CASSRGPSPQETQYF	TGTGCCAGCTCACGGGGACCGTCACCACAAGAGACCCAGTACTTC
few	-	TRBV6-5	TRBJ2-3	CASSYSRGRVSDTQYF	TGTGCCAGCAGTTACTCGAGAGGGCGGGTATCAGATACGCAGTATTTT
many	-	TRBV7-8	TRBJ1-1	CASSLAGLMNTEAFF	TGTGCCAGCAGCTTGGCAGGGCTTATGAACACTGAAGCTTTCTTT
many	-	TRBV7-2	TRBJ1-5	CASSPPWGQPQHF	TGTGCCAGCAGCCCCCCCTGGGGACAGCCCCAGCATTTT
many	-	TRBV6-1	TRBJ2-2	CASSTPGHRNTGELFF	TGTGCCAGCAGTACTCCGGGACACCGAAACACCGGGGAGCTGTTTTTT
many	-	TRBV7-8	TRBJ2-5	CASSLEQETQYF	TGTGCCAGCAGTCTAGAGCAAGAGACCCAGTACTTC
many	TRBD2	TRBV7-2	TRBJ2-5	CASSLSSRLAGRGETQYF	TGTGCCAGCAGCCTATCCAGTCGACTAGCGGGAAGGGGTGAGACCCAGTACTTC
many	-	TRBV27	TRBJ2-6	CASSLGLSSGANVLTF	TGTGCCAGCAGCCTCGGTTTGAGCTCTGGGGCCAACGTCCTGACTTTC
-	-	TRBV13	TRBJ2-7	CASSFRSGAYEQYF	TGTGCCAGCAGCTTTAGATCAGGGGCCTACGAGCAGTACTTC
many	-	TRBV6-2/TRBV6-3	TRBJ2-1	CASGGRPGSYNEQFF	TGTGCCAGCGGGGGTCGACCGGGCTCCTACAATGAGCAGTTCTTC
many	TRBD2	TRBV5-1	TRBJ2-1	CASNRLAEYNEQFF	TGCGCCAGCAACAGACTAGCGGAGTACAATGAGCAGTTCTTC
many	-	TRBV12-5	TRBJ1-2	CASGLVPPLRDFYGYTF	TGTGCTAGTGGTTTGGTACCCCCCCTCAGGGATTTCTATGGCTACACCTTC
many	-	TRBV7-8	TRBJ2-3	CASSLARTDTQYF	TGTGCCAGCAGCTTAGCGAGGACAGATACGCAGTATTTT
many	TRBD1	TRBV7-6	TRBJ2-7	CASSSGTGGYEQYF	TGTGCCAGCAGCTCCGGGACAGGGGGCTACGAGCAGTACTTC
many	-	TRBV19	TRBJ2-3	CASSIFWRDTQYF	TGTGCCAGTAGTATATTCTGGCGTGATACGCAGTATTTT
many	-	TRBV4-1	TRBJ1-3	CASSQDRQGSTGNTIYF	TGCGCCAGCAGCCAAGATCGTCAGGGGAGTACTGGAAACACCATATATTTT
many	TRBD2	TRBV7-3	TRBJ2-1	CASSLIGREGQVEQFF	TGTGCCAGCAGCTTAATTGGGCGGGAGGGCCAGGTTGAGCAGTTCTTC
many	-	TRBV5-6	TRBJ2-7	CASSLSSPGRRVYEQYF	TGTGCCAGCAGCTTGTCGAGCCCGGGACGACGGGTCTACGAGCAGTACTTC
-	TRBD2	TRBV10-3	TRBJ2-1	CATGLADSYNEQFF	TGTGCCACCGGACTAGCGGACTCCTACAATGAGCAGTTCTTC
many	TRBD2	TRBV7-9	TRBJ2-1	CASSPTSGRAGYNEQFF	TGTGCCAGCAGCCCGACTAGCGGGAGGGCCGGCTACAATGAGCAGTTCTTC